This T cell receptor beta chain came from a study of PD-L1 blockade in urothelial cancer. Libraries were prepared by immunoSEQ multiplex PCR; TCRdb keeps only in-frame clonotypes and omits some of them. This sample has some 75,000 clones, with around 90% found just once. Germline V CDR1 and CDR2: MGHRA, YSYEKL. J gave up 7 bases and V 8 bases, and 11 bases lay outside the gene matches. The length of the CDR3 is 13 residues. Time point specified: peripheral blood 6 weeks after treatment start. This sequence originates from a woman at least 80 years old with urothelial cancer. This chain joins TRBV4-1 and TRBJ2-7, with 7 bases aligning to TRBD2. The sample was PBMCs, taken around atezolizumab (anti-PD-L1) treatment. CDR3 nucleotide sequence: TGCGCCAGCGGGAGGGGACCGAGCTGGGAGCAGTACTTC. This translates into CASGRGPSWEQYF.